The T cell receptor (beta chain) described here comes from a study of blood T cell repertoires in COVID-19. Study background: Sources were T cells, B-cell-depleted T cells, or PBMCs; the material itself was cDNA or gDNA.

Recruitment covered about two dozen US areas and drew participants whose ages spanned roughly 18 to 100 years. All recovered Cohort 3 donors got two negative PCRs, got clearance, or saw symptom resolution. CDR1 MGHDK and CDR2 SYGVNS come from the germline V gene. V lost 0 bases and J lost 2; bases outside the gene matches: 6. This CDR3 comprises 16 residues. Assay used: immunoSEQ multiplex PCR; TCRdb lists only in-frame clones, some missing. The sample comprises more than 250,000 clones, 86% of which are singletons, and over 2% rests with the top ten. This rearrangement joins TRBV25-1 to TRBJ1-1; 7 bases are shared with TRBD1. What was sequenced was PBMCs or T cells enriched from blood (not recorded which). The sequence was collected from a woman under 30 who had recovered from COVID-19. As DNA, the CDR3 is TGTGCCAGCAGTGAATATTTCGGGACAGCTAACACTGAAGCTTTCTTT. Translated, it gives CASSEYFGTANTEAFF.